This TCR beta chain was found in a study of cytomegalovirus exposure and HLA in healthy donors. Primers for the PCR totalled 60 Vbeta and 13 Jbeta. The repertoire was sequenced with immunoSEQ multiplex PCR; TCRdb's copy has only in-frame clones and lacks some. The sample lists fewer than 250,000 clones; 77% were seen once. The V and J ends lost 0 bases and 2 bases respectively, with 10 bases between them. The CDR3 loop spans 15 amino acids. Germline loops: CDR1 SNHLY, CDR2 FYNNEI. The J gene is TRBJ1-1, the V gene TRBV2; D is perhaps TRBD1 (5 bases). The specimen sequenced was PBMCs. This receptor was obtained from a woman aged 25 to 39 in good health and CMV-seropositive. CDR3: CASSEARRANTEAFF. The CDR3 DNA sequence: TGTGCCAGCAGTGAAGCTCGCAGGGCTAACACTGAAGCTTTCTTT.